The clone carrying this T cell receptor (beta chain) appeared a few times. Its matching antigen is unknown. TCRdb reanalysed the RT-PCR reads using MiXCR and keeps one entry per CDR3 protein. The sample shows 500,000 to 600,000 distinct CDR3 sequences, less than 10% of them seen only once. These data belong to a study of response to subunit inactivated influenza vaccine. Study results and caveats: Each seasonal influenza vaccination, the authors suggested, recruits few new T cells.

This CDR3 is 14 amino acids long. The V gene's germline CDR1 is LNHNV and CDR2 YYDKDF (reference sequence). The ends were cut back, 0 bases at V and 6 bases at J, with 9 bases in the middle. Sequenced here: PBMCs from blood, sampled about 23 months after vaccination. This chain joins TRBV15 and TRBJ1-5; maybe TRBD1 (5 bases). The receptor's source is a man aged 50 to 75 who received an inactivated influenza vaccine. This chain's CDR3 is CATSRDFGGQPQHF. DNA for the CDR3: TGTGCCACCAGCAGAGATTTTGGGGGTCAGCCCCAGCATTTT.